A selection of T cell receptor beta chains follows, all from one sample in a study of sequential checkpoint blockade in melanoma. The data were produced by immunoSEQ multiplex PCR, yet TCRdb's version contains in-frame clones alone and is incomplete. Seen here are about 5,500 clones, roughly 18% observed once, and the top ten hold 8.6%. The starting material was tumor tissue (inferred from file names), obtained from a patient given nivolumab and ipilimumab in sequence. The receptors stem from a human donor with melanoma. The CDR3 runs from the conserved cysteine through the conserved F or W. A D gene is named only where the DNA matches it firmly. Clone sizes are given selectively: once, few, many, or a class where the clone is expanded.

abundance	len	v_gene	d_gene	j_gene	CDR3aa	CDR3nt
few	14	TRBV6-8	TRBD1	TRBJ2-3	CASRGQGQGGTQYF	TGTGCCAGCAGAGGACAGGGGCAGGGTGGTACGCAGTATTTT
NA	15	TRBV5-1	TRBD1	TRBJ2-7	CASSSGQGSAYEQYF	TGCGCCAGCAGCTCGGGACAGGGAAGTGCCTACGAGCAGTACTTC
few	14	TRBV19	NA	TRBJ2-2	CASSITGFTGELFF	TGTGCCAGTAGTATCACAGGGTTCACCGGGGAGCTGTTTTTT
NA	14	TRBV9	TRBD1	TRBJ2-2	CASSVGDSTGELFF	TGTGCCAGCAGCGTAGGGGACAGCACCGGGGAGCTGTTTTTT
many	15	TRBV6-8	NA	TRBJ2-5	CATAPLATPQETQYF	TGTGCCACGGCCCCTCTAGCGACCCCCCAAGAGACCCAGTACTTC
once	16	TRBV18	NA	TRBJ2-7	CASSPDLSTTGYEQYF	TGTGCCAGCTCACCAGACCTATCGACTACAGGGTACGAGCAGTACTTC
few	16	TRBV7-5	NA	TRBJ1-3	CASSLDGPSSGNTIYF	TGTGCCAGCAGCTTAGATGGGCCGAGCTCTGGAAACACCATATATTTT
few	13	TRBV23-1	NA	TRBJ1-2	CASSHGGTYGYTF	TGCGCCAGCAGTCACGGCGGTACTTATGGCTACACCTTC
NA	16	TRBV7-7	TRBD2	TRBJ2-3	CASSPMVAGGTDTQYF	TGTGCCAGCAGCCCAATGGTAGCGGGGGGCACAGATACGCAGTATTTT
few	15	TRBV6-8	TRBD1	TRBJ2-1	CASRPGQGTVREQFF	TGTGCCAGCAGGCCGGGACAGGGTACCGTCCGTGAGCAGTTCTTC
NA	20	TRBV18	TRBD2	TRBJ2-3	CASSPRLVAGERASTDTQYF	TGTGCCAGCTCACCACGCCTCGTAGCGGGGGAACGCGCTAGCACAGATACGCAGTATTTT
NA	14	TRBV4-1	TRBD1	TRBJ1-1	CASSQDRGDPEAFF	TGCGCCAGCAGCCAAGACAGGGGGGACCCTGAAGCTTTCTTT
few	15	TRBV12-5	TRBD1	TRBJ2-5	CASSLDRGPGETQYF	TGTGCCAGCTCATTAGACAGGGGGCCCGGGGAGACCCAGTACTTC
few	12	TRBV19	NA	TRBJ2-2	CASGANTGELFF	TGTGCCAGCGGTGCGAACACCGGGGAGCTGTTTTTT
NA	14	TRBV5-1	NA	TRBJ2-7	CASSRDRSWDEQYF	TGCGCCAGCAGCCGGGACCGCTCCTGGGACGAGCAGTACTTC
NA	15	TRBV28	NA	TRBJ1-5	CASRYQGVSNQPQHF	TGTGCCAGCAGATACCAGGGAGTTAGCAATCAGCCCCAGCATTTT
few	13	TRBV4-1	NA	TRBJ2-5	CASSQARGETQYF	TGCGCCAGCAGCCAAGCAAGGGGGGAGACCCAGTACTTC
few	13	TRBV19	NA	TRBJ2-5	CASSIGTQETQYF	TGTGCCAGTAGTATCGGCACACAGGAGACCCAGTACTTC
many	15	TRBV11-3	NA	TRBJ2-5	CASSLGAGLQETQYF	TGTGCCAGCAGCTTAGGAGCTGGGTTACAAGAGACCCAGTACTTC
NA	14	TRBV5-1	TRBD2	TRBJ2-7	CASSPGTSWGEQYF	TGCGCCAGCAGCCCTGGGACTAGCTGGGGCGAGCAGTACTTC
NA	15	TRBV6-8	NA	TRBJ2-3	CASSRKPGETDTQYF	TGTGCCAGCAGCCGCAAACCGGGAGAAACAGATACGCAGTATTTT
NA	16	TRBV15	NA	TRBJ1-4	CATSRLQGPGNEKLFF	TGTGCCACCAGCAGATTACAGGGTCCCGGTAATGAAAAACTGTTTTTT
NA	14	TRBV5-1	TRBD1	TRBJ2-7	CASSDGTGTYEQYF	TGCGCCAGCAGCGATGGGACAGGAACCTACGAGCAGTACTTC
NA	14	TRBV6-8	TRBD2	TRBJ2-1	CASSYSGGGNEQFF	TGTGCCAGCAGTTACTCGGGGGGGGGCAATGAGCAGTTCTTC
few	15	TRBV4-1	TRBD2	TRBJ2-1	CASSQEWRGGNEQFF	TGCGCCAGCAGCCAAGAATGGCGGGGGGGTAATGAGCAGTTCTTC
many	11	TRBV12-5	NA	TRBJ2-1	CASGSGYEQFF	TGTGCCAGCGGCTCAGGCTATGAGCAGTTCTTC
many	13	TRBV7-4	NA	TRBJ1-4	CASSSPPGEKLFF	TGTGCCAGCAGCTCTCCGCCGGGAGAAAAACTGTTTTTT
NA	16	TRBV19	NA	TRBJ1-2	CASSIDYYSRDYGYTF	TGTGCCAGTAGTATAGATTACTATTCCCGTGACTATGGCTACACCTTC
NA	16	TRBV28	NA	TRBJ2-7	CASSLNLTDPVLGQYF	TGTGCCAGCAGTTTAAATTTGACGGACCCCGTCCTGGGGCAGTACTTC
NA	15	TRBV12-5	NA	TRBJ2-6	CASLRRGTGANVLTF	TGTGCCAGTCTTAGAAGGGGTACTGGGGCCAACGTCCTGACTTTC
NA	14	TRBV19	NA	TRBJ2-2	CASSSGPLTGELFF	TGTGCCAGTAGTTCAGGCCCGTTAACCGGGGAGCTGTTTTTT
NA	11	TRBV30	TRBD1	TRBJ1-2	CASDRGHGYTF	TGTGCGTCGGACAGGGGGCATGGCTACACCTTC
NA	13	TRBV6-8	NA	TRBJ2-1	CASSSTVYNEQFF	TGTGCCAGCAGTTCTACGGTCTACAATGAGCAGTTCTTC
NA	17	TRBV11-3	TRBD2	TRBJ2-7	CASSPRGLAGAAYEQYF	TGTGCCAGCAGCCCCCGCGGACTAGCGGGGGCCGCTTACGAGCAGTACTTC
NA	16	TRBV6-8	NA	TRBJ2-5	CASSYNTGGLRETQYF	TGTGCCAGCAGTTACAATACCGGGGGCCTAAGGGAGACCCAGTACTTC
few	15	TRBV10-2	NA	TRBJ1-5	CASSESWGSNQPQHF	TGCGCCAGCAGTGAGTCATGGGGGAGCAATCAGCCCCAGCATTTT
many	16	TRBV11-3	NA	TRBJ1-3	CASSSPDTLSGNTIYF	TGTGCCAGCAGCTCCCCGGACACCCTCTCTGGAAACACCATATATTTT
few	13	TRBV23-1	NA	TRBJ2-3	CASKDLSGDTQYF	TGCGCCAGCAAGGACCTTTCGGGAGATACGCAGTATTTT
large	12	TRBV28	NA	TRBJ1-5	CASRGGNQPQHF	TGTGCCAGCCGGGGTGGCAATCAGCCCCAGCATTTT
many	15	TRBV1	NA	TRBJ1-1	CASSQVPRANTEAFF	TGCGCCAGCAGCCAAGTCCCCAGGGCGAACACTGAAGCTTTCTTT
medium-sized	14	TRBV11-3	NA	TRBJ1-1	CASTIDSPNTEAFF	TGTGCCAGCACCATTGACAGCCCTAACACTGAAGCTTTCTTT
NA	14	TRBV19	TRBD1	TRBJ2-2	CASGTGVYTGELFF	TGTGCCAGTGGAACAGGGGTGTACACCGGGGAGCTGTTTTTT
NA	14	TRBV9	NA	TRBJ2-7	CASSVGGSPYEQYF	TGTGCCAGCAGCGTAGGAGGGTCGCCCTACGAGCAGTACTTC
NA	13	TRBV6-8	NA	TRBJ1-1	CAIKDTVNTEAFF	TGTGCCATCAAGGACACAGTGAACACTGAAGCTTTCTTT
NA	15	TRBV18	NA	TRBJ1-1	CASTGAAFMNTEAFF	TGTGCCAGCACCGGGGCAGCCTTCATGAACACTGAAGCTTTCTTT
few	14	TRBV11-3	NA	TRBJ2-3	CASSSGGVADTQYF	TGTGCCAGCAGCTCCGGCGGGGTTGCAGATACGCAGTATTTT
few	16	TRBV11-3	TRBD1	TRBJ1-1	CASSQGQGMGNTEAFF	TGTGCCAGCAGCCAGGGACAGGGGATGGGGAACACTGAAGCTTTCTTT
NA	15	TRBV19	TRBD2	TRBJ2-3	CASSSGTSLGATQYF	TGTGCCAGTAGCTCCGGGACTAGCCTTGGGGCTACGCAGTATTTT
many	15	TRBV11-3	NA	TRBJ1-4	CASSLPGPRSEKLFF	TGTGCCAGCAGCCTGCCGGGACCCCGATCAGAAAAACTGTTTTTT
many	16	TRBV11-3	TRBD1	TRBJ1-6	CASSLERTGGSSPLHF	TGTGCCAGCAGCTTGGAACGGACAGGGGGGAGTTCACCCCTCCACTTT